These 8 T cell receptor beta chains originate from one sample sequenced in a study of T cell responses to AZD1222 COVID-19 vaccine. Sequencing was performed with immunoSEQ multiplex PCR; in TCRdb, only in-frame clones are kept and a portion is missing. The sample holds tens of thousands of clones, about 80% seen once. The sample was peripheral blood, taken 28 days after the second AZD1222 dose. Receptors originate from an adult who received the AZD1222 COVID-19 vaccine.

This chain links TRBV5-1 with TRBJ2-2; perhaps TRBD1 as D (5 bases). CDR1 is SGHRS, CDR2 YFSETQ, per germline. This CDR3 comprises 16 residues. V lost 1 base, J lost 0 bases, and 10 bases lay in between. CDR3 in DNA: TGCGCCAGCAGCTTGATGGGGCTAGCGAACACCGGGGAGCTGTTTTTT. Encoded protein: CASSLMGLANTGELFF.

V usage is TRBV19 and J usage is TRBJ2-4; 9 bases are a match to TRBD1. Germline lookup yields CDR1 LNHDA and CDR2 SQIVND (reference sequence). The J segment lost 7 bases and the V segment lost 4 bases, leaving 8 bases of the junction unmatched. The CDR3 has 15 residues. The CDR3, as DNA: TGTGCCAGTAGTACTTACCGGACAGGGGCGAACATTCAGTACTTC. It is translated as CASSTYRTGANIQYF. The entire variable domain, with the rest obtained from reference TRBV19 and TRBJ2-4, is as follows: DGGITQSPKYLFRKEGQNVTLSCEQNLNHDAMYWYRQDPGQGLRLIYYSQIVNDFQKGDIAEGYSVSREKKESFPLTVTSAQKNPTAFYLCASSTYRTGANIQYFGAGTRLSVL.

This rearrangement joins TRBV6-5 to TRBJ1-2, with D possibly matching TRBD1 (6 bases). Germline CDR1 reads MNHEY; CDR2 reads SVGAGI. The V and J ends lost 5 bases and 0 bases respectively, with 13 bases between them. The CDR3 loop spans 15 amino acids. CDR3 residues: CASSPQQGSNYGYTF. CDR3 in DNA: TGTGCCAGCAGTCCCCAACAGGGTTCTAACTATGGCTACACCTTC.

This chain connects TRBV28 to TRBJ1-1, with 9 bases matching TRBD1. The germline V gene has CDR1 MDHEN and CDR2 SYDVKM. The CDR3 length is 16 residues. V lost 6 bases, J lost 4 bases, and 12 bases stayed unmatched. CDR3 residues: CASRFTQGARSTEAFF. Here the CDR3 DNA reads TGTGCCAGCAGGTTTACACAGGGGGCGCGGAGCACTGAAGCTTTCTTT. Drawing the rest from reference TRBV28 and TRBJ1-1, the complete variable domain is DVKVTQSSRYLVKRTGEKVFLECVQDMDHENMFWYRQDPGLGLRLIYFSYDVKMKEKGDIPEGYSVSREKKERFSLILESASTNQTSMYLCASRFTQGARSTEAFFGQGTRLTVV.

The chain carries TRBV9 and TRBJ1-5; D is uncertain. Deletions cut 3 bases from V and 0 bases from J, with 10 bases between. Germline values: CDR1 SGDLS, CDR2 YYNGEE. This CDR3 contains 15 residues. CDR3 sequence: CASSGDGYSNQPQHF. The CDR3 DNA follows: TGTGCCAGCAGCGGCGACGGCTATAGCAATCAGCCCCAGCATTTT. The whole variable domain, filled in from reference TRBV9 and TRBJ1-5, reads DSGVTQTPKHLITATGQRVTLRCSPRSGDLSVYWYQQSLDQGLQFLIQYYNGEERAKGNILERFSAQQFPDLHSELNLSSLELGDSALYFCASSGDGYSNQPQHFGDGTRLSIL.

CDR3 in amino acids: CASSEAWREDQPQHF. The CDR3 nucleotides are TGTGCCAGCAGTGAAGCGTGGAGGGAGGATCAGCCCCAGCATTTT. The genes are TRBV6-1 and TRBJ1-5, with D unresolved. Germline V CDR1 and CDR2: MNHNS, SASEGT. This CDR3 has 15 residues. Trimming removed 0 bases from V and 5 bases from J, with 11 bases in between.

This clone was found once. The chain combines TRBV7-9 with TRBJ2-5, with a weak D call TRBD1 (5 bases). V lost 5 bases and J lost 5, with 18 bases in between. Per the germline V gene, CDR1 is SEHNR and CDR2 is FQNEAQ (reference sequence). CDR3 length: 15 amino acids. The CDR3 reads CASSPPGQGEETQYF. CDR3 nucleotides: TGTGCCAGCAGCCCCCCAGGGCAGGGCGAGGAGACCCAGTACTTC.

CDR3 DNA: TGCGCCAGCAGAGATGGGGGGAACACTGAAGCTTTCTTT. Encoded protein: CASRDGGNTEAFF. V usage is TRBV10-1 and J usage is TRBJ1-1; D possibly corresponds to TRBD1 (5 bases). Trimming cost V 6 bases and J 1 base, with 9 bases left between them. The CDR3 is 13 amino acids. CDR1 is WNHNN, CDR2 SYGVQD, per germline (reference sequence).